The clone carrying this T cell receptor beta chain was found once. Profiled with immunoSEQ multiplex PCR; TCRdb holds only in-frame clones, not every one. Of roughly 490,000 clones in the sample, over 65% were seen once. V dropped 10 bases and J dropped 7; count of bases not matched to a gene: 17. Germline V gives CDR1 MNHEY, CDR2 SMNVEV (reference sequence). The CDR3 consists of 16 residues. The sample comes from a study of shared clonotypes between healthy human individuals. The sequencing input was PBMCs. This sequence was found in a middle-aged woman in good health. Some clones in this sample may be carry-over from other donors' samples. This chain links TRBV27 with TRBJ1-5, with TRBD1 identical over 9 bases. CDR3 nucleotide sequence: TGTGCCACCTCTCCTGCCGGGACAGGGTACGGGCAGCCCCAGCATTTT. Residues: CATSPAGTGYGQPQHF.